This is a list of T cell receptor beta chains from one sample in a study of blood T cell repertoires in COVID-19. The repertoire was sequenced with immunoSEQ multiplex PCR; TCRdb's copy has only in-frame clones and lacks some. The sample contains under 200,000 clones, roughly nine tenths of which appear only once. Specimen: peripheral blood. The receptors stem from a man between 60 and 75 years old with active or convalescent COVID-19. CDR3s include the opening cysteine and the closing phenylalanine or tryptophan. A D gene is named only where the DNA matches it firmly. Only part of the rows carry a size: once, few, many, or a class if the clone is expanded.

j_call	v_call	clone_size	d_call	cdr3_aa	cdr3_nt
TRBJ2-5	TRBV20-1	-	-	CSASEGETQYF	TGCAGTGCTAGTGAGGGCGAGACCCAGTACTTC
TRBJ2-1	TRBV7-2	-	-	CASSSPRDLEQFF	TGTGCCAGCAGCTCCCCTAGAGACCTTGAGCAGTTCTTC
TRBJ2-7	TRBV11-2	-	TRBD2	CASSFSGTSYEQYF	TGTGCCAGCAGCTTTAGCGGGACCTCCTACGAGCAGTACTTC
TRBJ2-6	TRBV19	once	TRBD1	CASAGTGTSGANVLTF	TGTGCGTCAGCCGGGACAGGGACCTCTGGGGCCAACGTCCTGACTTTC
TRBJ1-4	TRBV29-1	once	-	CSVEEGINEKLFF	TGCAGCGTTGAGGAGGGGATTAATGAAAAACTGTTTTTT
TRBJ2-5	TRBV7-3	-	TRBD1	CASSSHDRGLQYF	TGTGCCAGCAGCTCCCACGACAGGGGCCTCCAGTACTTC
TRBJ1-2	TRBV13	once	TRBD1	CASSLRQGLSSGYTF	TGTGCCAGCAGCTTACGACAGGGTTTGAGTAGTGGCTACACCTTC
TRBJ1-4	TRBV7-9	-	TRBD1	CASSLGQGAEKLFF	TGTGCCAGCAGCCTCGGACAGGGCGCTGAAAAACTGTTTTTT
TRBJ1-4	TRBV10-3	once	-	CAISERGEKLFF	TGTGCCATCAGTGAGCGGGGGGAAAAACTGTTTTTT
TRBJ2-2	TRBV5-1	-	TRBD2	CASSYPSGGELFF	TGCGCCAGCAGCTATCCTAGCGGGGGGGAGCTGTTTTTT